These 25 T cell receptor beta chains originate from one sample sequenced in a study of blood T cell repertoires in COVID-19. TCRdb's copy holds only in-frame clones and misses some; the assay was immunoSEQ multiplex PCR. The sample has 200,000 to 250,000 clones, roughly four fifths seen once. Sequenced sample: PBMCs or T cells enriched from blood (not recorded which). The source of these receptors is a man in his forties or fifties who had recovered from COVID-19.

V and J are TRBV5-5 and TRBJ2-7, with D possibly matching TRBD1 (6 bases). V lost 5 bases, J lost 2 bases, and 20 bases lay in between. From germline, CDR1 is SGHKS and CDR2 YYEKEE (reference sequence). This CDR3 spans 16 amino acids. CDR3 nucleotide sequence: TGTGCCAGCAGTGGACAGTTGAATGTTTACGCCTACGAGCAGTACTTC. It translates to CASSGQLNVYAYEQYF.

This chain connects TRBV19 to TRBJ1-5; 8 bases align to TRBD1. The CDR3 runs 16 residues. The ends lost 3 bases at V and 6 bases at J; junction bases unmatched: 10. Per the germline V gene, CDR1 is LNHDA and CDR2 is SQIVND (reference sequence). The CDR3 sequence: CASSIFGQGGSQPQHF. CDR3 bases: TGTGCCAGTAGTATCTTCGGACAGGGAGGAAGTCAGCCCCAGCATTTT.

The chain joins TRBV5-6 to TRBJ1-2, with D tentatively TRBD1 (6 bases). The germline V and J ends were trimmed by 4 bases and 4 bases, with 14 bases remaining between them. Germline loops: CDR1 SGHDT, CDR2 YYEEEE. This CDR3 has 14 residues. CDR3 in DNA: TGTGCCAGCAGCGCCGGACAGACCTCCTATGGCTACACCTTC. This codes for CASSAGQTSYGYTF.

The rearrangement uses TRBV19 and TRBJ2-3; no reliable D call. The CDR3 has 14 amino acids. Germline CDR1 and CDR2: LNHDA and SQIVND (reference sequence). Trimming took 6 bases from V and 2 from J, leaving 12 bases between them. For the CDR3, the DNA is TGTGCCAGTAGCATGTACAGTGACACAGATACGCAGTATTTT. Amino acids: CASSMYSDTDTQYF.

This clone was counted a single time. The chain carries TRBV19 and TRBJ1-1, with D possibly matching TRBD1 (5 bases). Per the germline V gene, CDR1 is LNHDA and CDR2 is SQIVND (reference sequence). V dropped 6 bases and J dropped 11 bases, with 16 bases sitting between them. The CDR3 is 12 residues long. CDR3 sequence (DNA): TGTGCCAGTAGCATGCTTGGGGCGGGGGCTTTCTTT. This encodes CASSMLGAGAFF.

The CDR3 loop is CASSSRLGTGVQYF. Written as DNA, the CDR3 is TGTGCCAGCAGTTCCCGCCTCGGGACAGGGGTGCAGTACTTC. The rearrangement joins TRBV6-5 to TRBJ2-7; 10 nucleotides align to TRBD1. Germline V gives CDR1 MNHEY, CDR2 SVGAGI. V shed 4 bases, J shed 9 bases, and the junction held 9 bases outside the gene matches. This CDR3 is built from 14 residues.

The CDR3 loop reads CASSATYSGRYNEQFF. In nucleotides, the CDR3 is TGTGCCAGCAGCGCAACTTATAGCGGGCGGTACAATGAGCAGTTCTTC. The rearrangement joins TRBV9 to TRBJ2-1; TRBD2 matches 7 bases. The ends lost 3 bases at V and 4 bases at J; junction bases unmatched: 10. CDR3 length: 16 amino acids. Germline CDR1 is SGDLS and CDR2 is YYNGEE.

DNA for the CDR3: TGTGCCAGCGTGACAGGGTGGAACACCGGGGAGCTGTTTTTT. Amino acids: CASVTGWNTGELFF. The rearrangement uses TRBV19 and TRBJ2-2; 7 positions agree with TRBD1. Germline CDR1 is LNHDA and CDR2 is SQIVND (reference sequence). The trim removed 9 bases at V and 1 base at J, leaving 5 bases unmatched. The CDR3 consists of 14 residues.

The chain couples TRBV3-1 (or the pseudogene TRBV3-2) to TRBJ2-7; no firm D call. With 4 bases removed from V and 0 bases from J, the gap between germline ends came to 7 bases. Per germline, CDR1 LGHDT and CDR2 YNNKEL (reference sequence). The CDR3 consists of 13 residues. The CDR3 region is CASSPGDSYEQYF. The CDR3 DNA sequence: TGTGCCAGCAGCCCCGGAGACTCCTACGAGCAGTACTTC.

The genes are TRBV5-5 and TRBJ1-5, with a tentative D call TRBD1 (5 bases). CDR1 and CDR2 from the germline V gene are SGHKS and YYEKEE (reference sequence). Trimming pared 0 bases from V and 5 bases from J, leaving 9 bases between. The CDR3 length is 14 residues. The CDR3 sequence is CASSLAPRDQPQHF. The CDR3 bases are TGTGCCAGCAGCTTGGCTCCCAGGGATCAGCCCCAGCATTTT.

This clone was observed once. The chain employs TRBV4-1 and TRBJ2-7; the match to TRBD1 covers 9 bases. The CDR3 spans 17 residues. CDR1 and CDR2 from the germline V gene are MGHRA and YSYEKL. V was pared by 0 bases and J by 2 bases, with 8 bases of the junction left unmatched. The CDR3 sequence is CASSQDDRGQGTYEQYF. In DNA, the CDR3 is TGCGCCAGCAGCCAAGATGATAGGGGACAGGGCACCTACGAGCAGTACTTC.

The V and J genes are TRBV29-1 and TRBJ1-2; D uncertain. V lost 5 bases and J 6 bases, leaving 10 bases between the germline ends. This CDR3 comprises 11 residues. The germline V gene encodes CDR1 SQVTM and CDR2 ANQGSEA. The CDR3 DNA is TGCAGCGTTAGGGAGGGCCATGGCTACACCTTC. It yields the protein CSVREGHGYTF. The full variable domain, in which reference TRBV29-1 and TRBJ1-2 provide the parts outside the CDR3, is SAVISQKPSRDICQRGTSLTIQCQVDSQVTMMFWYRQQPGQSLTLIATANQGSEATYESGFVIDKFPISRPNLTFSTLTVSNMSPEDSSIYLCSVREGHGYTFGSGTRLTVV.

This chain's CDR3 is CASSAEGVQPQHF. As DNA, the CDR3 is TGTGCCAGCAGCGCCGAGGGGGTACAGCCCCAGCATTTT. The chain links TRBV9 to TRBJ1-5; D possibly corresponds to TRBD1 (6 bases). CDR1 is SGDLS, CDR2 YYNGEE, per germline. The CDR3 has 13 residues. V was cut by 3 bases and J by 7 bases, with 11 bases left in between.

The rearrangement links TRBV5-1 to TRBJ1-2, with a tentative D call TRBD1 (6 bases). V was trimmed by 8 bases and J by 4 bases, leaving 18 bases between them. CDR3 length: 14 residues. Germline lookup yields CDR1 SGHRS and CDR2 YFSETQ. Here the CDR3 DNA reads TGCGCCAGTCAGGCTACCGGGACACTCTATGGCTACACCTTC. Protein product: CASQATGTLYGYTF. Combining the CDR3 with reference TRBV5-1 and TRBJ1-2 gives the whole variable domain KAGVTQTPRYLIKTRGQQVTLSCSPISGHRSVSWYQQTPGQGLQFLFEYFSETQRNKGNFPGRFSGRQFSNSRSEMNVSTLELGDSALYLCASQATGTLYGYTFGSGTRLTVV.

This clone was seen once. The rearrangement joins TRBV5-6 to TRBJ1-5; D is perhaps TRBD1 (6 bases). The ends were cut back, 4 bases at V and 6 bases at J, with 20 bases in the middle. The germline CDR1 and CDR2 sequences are SGHDT and YYEEEE. The CDR3 consists of 16 residues. For the CDR3, the DNA is TGTGCCAGCAGCCGGGGCCCTAAACAGGGAAGTCAGCCCCAGCATTTT. Encoded protein: CASSRGPKQGSQPQHF.

Remarks on this clone: Additional DNA sequences in this sample encode the identical CDR3. This chain joins TRBV6-5 and TRBJ1-2; D uncertain. V lost 6 bases, J lost 4 bases, and 9 bases lay in between. This CDR3 spans 12 amino acids. Germline V gene lookup returns CDR1 MNHEY and CDR2 SVGAGI. For the CDR3, the DNA is TGTGCCAGCAGGACGGGAACCTATGGCTACACCTTC. Encoded protein: CASRTGTYGYTF.

CDR3: CSVGETGSTDTQYF. The CDR3 DNA reads TGCAGCGTTGGCGAGACAGGGTCGACAGATACGCAGTATTTT. V is TRBV29-1 and J is TRBJ2-3; 7 positions match TRBD1. The length of the CDR3 is 14 residues. The J segment lost 3 bases and the V segment lost 4 bases, leaving 7 bases of the junction unmatched. CDR1 and CDR2 from the germline V gene are SQVTM and ANQGSEA.

The V gene is TRBV9, the J gene TRBJ2-2, with 9 bases fitting TRBD1. The CDR3 loop spans 13 amino acids. Looked up from germline, CDR1 is SGDLS and CDR2 is YYNGEE. J was trimmed by 6 bases and V by 5 bases; bases with no gene match: 2. CDR3 loop: CASRRQGAGELFF. DNA of the CDR3: TGTGCCAGCAGACGACAGGGGGCCGGGGAGCTGTTTTTT.

This clone was detected once. The chain employs TRBV5-1 and TRBJ1-2; D not resolved. This CDR3 is 13 amino acids long. Germline lookup yields CDR1 SGHRS and CDR2 YFSETQ. V lost 4 bases to trimming and J lost 3 bases, with 10 bases between them. CDR3 region: CASSPAGHYGYTF. CDR3 nucleotide sequence: TGCGCCAGCAGCCCAGCGGGCCACTATGGCTACACCTTC.

The CDR3 loop reads CAISEFGGRASTEAFF. The CDR3 DNA sequence: TGTGCCATCAGTGAGTTCGGGGGACGTGCGAGCACTGAAGCTTTCTTT. The rearrangement joins TRBV10-3 to TRBJ1-1; weak D call: TRBD1 (5 bases). Trimming removed 1 base from V and 4 bases from J, with 16 bases in between. CDR1 is ENHRY and CDR2 is SYGVKD in the germline V gene. The CDR3 is 16 amino acids.

The V and J genes are TRBV18 and TRBJ1-1; D not resolved. The CDR3 totals 14 residues. Deletions cut 5 bases from V and 2 bases from J, with 12 bases between. Germline-derived CDR1 and CDR2 are KGHSH and LQKENI. The CDR3 nucleotides are TGTGCCAGCTCATCTCTAGACCCTAACACTGAAGCTTTCTTT. It yields the protein CASSSLDPNTEAFF.

The V and J genes are TRBV5-5 and TRBJ1-2; maybe TRBD1 (5 bases). Germline assignment: CDR1 SGHKS and CDR2 YYEKEE (reference sequence). This CDR3 comprises 14 residues. With 3 bases removed from V and 7 bases from J, the gap between germline ends came to 16 bases. This chain's CDR3 is CASSSGRDLGGYTF. For the CDR3, the DNA is TGTGCCAGCAGCTCCGGACGGGACTTAGGTGGCTACACCTTC.

CDR3 region: CASSPWSGTYNEQFF. DNA of the CDR3: TGTGCCAGTAGTCCCTGGAGCGGAACCTACAATGAGCAGTTCTTC. The V gene is TRBV19, the J gene TRBJ2-1, with D maybe TRBD2 (5 bases). Germline V CDR1 and CDR2: LNHDA, SQIVND (reference sequence). The CDR3 sequence is 15 residues long. V gave up 5 bases and J gave up 2 bases, with 13 bases separating them.

This clone was seen a handful of times. The CDR3 here is CATSDWRRQQETQYF. CDR3 sequence (DNA): TGTGCCACCAGTGATTGGAGGAGGCAGCAAGAGACCCAGTACTTC. This chain uses TRBV24-1 with TRBJ2-5; maybe TRBD2 (5 bases). CDR1 and CDR2 (germline): KGHDR, SFDVKD. The CDR3 extends over 15 amino acids. V was shortened by 2 bases and J by 2 bases, with 11 bases between the two germline ends.

The chain uses TRBV27 and TRBJ1-4, with D possibly being TRBD1 (5 bases). This CDR3 contains 14 residues. Between the trimmed V and J ends, which lost 8 bases and 8 bases, there was a span of 18 bases. The germline gives CDR1 MNHEY, CDR2 SMNVEV (reference sequence). The CDR3 DNA follows: TGTGCCAGCGGGGGGACGGCTCTGGGAGAAAAACTGTTTTTT. Amino acids: CASGGTALGEKLFF.